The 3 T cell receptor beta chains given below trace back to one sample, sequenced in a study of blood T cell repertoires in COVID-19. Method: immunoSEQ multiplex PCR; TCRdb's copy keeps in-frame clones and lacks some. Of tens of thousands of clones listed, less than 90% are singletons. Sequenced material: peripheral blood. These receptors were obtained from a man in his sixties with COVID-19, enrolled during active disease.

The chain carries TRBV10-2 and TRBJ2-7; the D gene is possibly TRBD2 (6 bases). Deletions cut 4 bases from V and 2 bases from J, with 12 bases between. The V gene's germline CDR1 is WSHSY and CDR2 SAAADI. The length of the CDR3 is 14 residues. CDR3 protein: CASSGNGSPYEQYF. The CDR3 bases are TGCGCCAGCAGTGGGAACGGGAGCCCCTACGAGCAGTACTTC.

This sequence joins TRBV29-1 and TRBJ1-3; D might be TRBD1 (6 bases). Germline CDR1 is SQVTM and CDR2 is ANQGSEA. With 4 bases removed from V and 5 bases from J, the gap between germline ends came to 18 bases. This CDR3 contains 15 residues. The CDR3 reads CSVVDPQGSRNTIYF. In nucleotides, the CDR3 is TGCAGCGTTGTTGACCCCCAGGGGAGTAGAAACACCATATATTTT.

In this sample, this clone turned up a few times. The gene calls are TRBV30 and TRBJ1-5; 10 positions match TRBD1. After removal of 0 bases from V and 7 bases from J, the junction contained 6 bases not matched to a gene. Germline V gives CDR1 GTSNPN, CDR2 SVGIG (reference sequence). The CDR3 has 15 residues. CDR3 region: CAWSVGTGVRQPQHF. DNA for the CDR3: TGTGCCTGGAGTGTTGGGACAGGGGTCCGCCAGCCCCAGCATTTT.